This entry lists 2 T cell receptor beta chains sequenced from one sample in a study of cytomegalovirus exposure and HLA in healthy donors. Profiling relied on immunoSEQ multiplex PCR, and the TCRdb table lists in-frame clones only, not all of them. The top ten hold around 0.8% of the sample, which has about 330,000 clones, roughly 89% seen once. Sequencing input: PBMCs. These receptor sequences come from a woman aged 18-29 years in good health and CMV-seronegative.

This clone was seen repeatedly, ten times or more. The chain combines TRBV15 with TRBJ1-1; D is unclear. V lost 0 bases and J lost 0, with 11 bases in between. The CDR3 has 16 residues. Germline-derived CDR1 and CDR2 are LNHNV and YYDKDF (reference sequence). CDR3 amino acids: CATSRDRQPLNTEAFF. DNA of the CDR3: TGTGCCACCAGCAGAGATCGACAACCTTTGAACACTGAAGCTTTCTTT.

The chain employs TRBV7-9 and TRBJ2-7, with 8 positions matching TRBD1. Germline V gives CDR1 SEHNR, CDR2 FQNEAQ (reference sequence). Germline trimming cut 7 bases from V and 3 bases from J; bases unmatched to any gene: 8. The CDR3 has 14 residues. The CDR3 loop is CASTADRGNYEQYF. DNA for the CDR3: TGTGCCAGCACCGCAGACAGGGGCAACTACGAGCAGTACTTC.